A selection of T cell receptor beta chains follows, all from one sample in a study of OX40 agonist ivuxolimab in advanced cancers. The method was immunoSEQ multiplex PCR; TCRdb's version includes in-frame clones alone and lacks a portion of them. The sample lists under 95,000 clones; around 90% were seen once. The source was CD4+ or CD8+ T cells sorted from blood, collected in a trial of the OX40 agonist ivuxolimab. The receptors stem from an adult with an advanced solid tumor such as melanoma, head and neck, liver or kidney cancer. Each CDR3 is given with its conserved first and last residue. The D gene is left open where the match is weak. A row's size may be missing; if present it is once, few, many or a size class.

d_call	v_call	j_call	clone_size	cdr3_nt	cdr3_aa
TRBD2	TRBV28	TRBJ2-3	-	TGTGCCAGCAGTTTACTAACTAGCGGACCCACAGATACGCAGTATTTT	CASSLLTSGPTDTQYF
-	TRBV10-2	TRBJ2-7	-	TGCGCCAGCTTAGGAGGGCCTAGACCCCGTGGGCAGTACTTC	CASLGGPRPRGQYF
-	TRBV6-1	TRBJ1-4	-	TGTGCCAGCAGTGCACGGACGGTTACCGAAAAACTGTTTTTT	CASSARTVTEKLFF
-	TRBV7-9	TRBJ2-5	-	TGTGCCAGCAGCACCCCCCCCGGAATGAAGGGATCTGAAGAGACCCAGTACTTC	CASSTPPGMKGSEETQYF
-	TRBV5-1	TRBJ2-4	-	TGCGCCAGCAGCTTGGAGGGGGACATTCAGTACTTC	CASSLEGDIQYF
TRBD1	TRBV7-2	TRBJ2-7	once	TGTGCCAGCAGCTTAGGGGGGACAGCGAGCTCCTACGAGCAGTACTTC	CASSLGGTASSYEQYF
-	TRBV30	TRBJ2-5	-	TGTGCCTGGAGCCGGAGACAAGAGACCCAGTACTTC	CAWSRRQETQYF
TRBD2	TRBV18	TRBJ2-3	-	TGTGCCAGCAAACCGGGACTAGCGGGGACTTACACAGATACGCAGTATTTT	CASKPGLAGTYTDTQYF
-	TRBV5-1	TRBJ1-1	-	TGCGCCAGCAGCTTTGATCTGAACACTGAAGCTTTCTTT	CASSFDLNTEAFF
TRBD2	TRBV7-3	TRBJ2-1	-	TGTGCCAGCAGCGGGGGACTAGCGGCCTACAATGAGCAGTTCTTC	CASSGGLAAYNEQFF
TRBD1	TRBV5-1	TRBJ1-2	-	TGCGCCAGCAGCCCCCGACCCTTGACAGGGGACTCTAACTATGGCTACACCTTC	CASSPRPLTGDSNYGYTF